The T cell receptor beta chain under discussion was sequenced for a study of blood T cell repertoires in COVID-19. Study-wide background: COVID-19 samples from acute and convalescent phases originated in the United States, Italy and Spain. PBMCs, B-cell-depleted T cells, or T cells were the source of the cDNA or gDNA that made up the material.

Recovery meant two consecutive negative NP/OP PCR tests, professional clearance, or resolved symptoms. CDR1 and CDR2 from the germline V gene are MDHEN and SYDVKM. The CDR3 spans 14 residues. The V and J ends lost 1 base and 9 bases, in that order; junction bases with no gene match: 6. Clones were read by immunoSEQ multiplex PCR, and TCRdb kept only the in-frame ones, dropping some. This sample has approximately 300,000 clones, with 85% to 90% found just once. The receptor comes from a woman in her twenties or thirties who had recovered from COVID-19. This chain uses TRBV28 with TRBJ2-7; TRBD2 matches at 10 bases. The material sequenced was PBMCs or T cells enriched from blood (not recorded which). The CDR3 coding sequence is TGTGCCAGCAGTTTATCCAGCGGGAGGGCAGGGCAGTACTTC. Its protein product is CASSLSSGRAGQYF. The variable domain in full, with the rest retrieved from reference TRBV28 and TRBJ2-7, is DVKVTQSSRYLVKRTGEKVFLECVQDMDHENMFWYRQDPGLGLRLIYFSYDVKMKEKGDIPEGYSVSREKKERFSLILESASTNQTSMYLCASSLSSGRAGQYFGPGTRLTVT.